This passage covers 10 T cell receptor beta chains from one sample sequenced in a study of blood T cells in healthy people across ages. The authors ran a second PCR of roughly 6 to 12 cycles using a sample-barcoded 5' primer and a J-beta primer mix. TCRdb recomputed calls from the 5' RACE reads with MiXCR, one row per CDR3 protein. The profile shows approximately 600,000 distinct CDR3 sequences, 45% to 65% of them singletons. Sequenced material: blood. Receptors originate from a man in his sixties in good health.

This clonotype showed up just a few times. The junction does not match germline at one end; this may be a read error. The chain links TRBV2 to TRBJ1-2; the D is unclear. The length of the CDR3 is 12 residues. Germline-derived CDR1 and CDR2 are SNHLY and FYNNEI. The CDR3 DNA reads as TGTGCCAGCACCGAGGGTCCCTATAGCTACACCTTC. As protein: CASTEGPYSYTF.

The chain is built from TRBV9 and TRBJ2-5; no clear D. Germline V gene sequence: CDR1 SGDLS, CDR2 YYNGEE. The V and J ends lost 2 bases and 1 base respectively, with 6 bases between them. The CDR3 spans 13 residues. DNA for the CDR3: TGTGCCAGCAGCGTCGCACCCCAAGAGACCCAGTACTTC. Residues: CASSVAPQETQYF. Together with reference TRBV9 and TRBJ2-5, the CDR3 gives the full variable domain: DSGVTQTPKHLITATGQRVTLRCSPRSGDLSVYWYQQSLDQGLQFLIQYYNGEERAKGNILERFSAQQFPDLHSELNLSSLELGDSALYFCASSVAPQETQYFGPGTRLLVL.

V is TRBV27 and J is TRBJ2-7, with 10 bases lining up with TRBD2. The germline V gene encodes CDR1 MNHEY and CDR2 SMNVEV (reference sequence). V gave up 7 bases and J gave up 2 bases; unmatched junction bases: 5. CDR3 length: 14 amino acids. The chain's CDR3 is CASKLAGGPYEQYF. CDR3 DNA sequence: TGTGCCAGCAAATTAGCGGGGGGCCCCTACGAGCAGTACTTC.

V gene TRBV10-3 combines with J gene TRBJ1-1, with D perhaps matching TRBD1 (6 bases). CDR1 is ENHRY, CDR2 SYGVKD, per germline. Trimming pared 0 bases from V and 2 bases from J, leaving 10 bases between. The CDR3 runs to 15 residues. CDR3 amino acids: CAISESGGHNTEAFF. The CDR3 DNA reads TGTGCCATCAGTGAGTCGGGGGGACACAACACTGAAGCTTTCTTT.

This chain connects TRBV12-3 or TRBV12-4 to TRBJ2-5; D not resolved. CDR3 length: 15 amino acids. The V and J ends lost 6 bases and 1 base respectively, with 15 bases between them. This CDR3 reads CASSPPGYPQETQYF. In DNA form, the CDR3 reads TGTGCCAGCAGCCCCCCCGGCTATCCCCAAGAGACCCAGTACTTC.

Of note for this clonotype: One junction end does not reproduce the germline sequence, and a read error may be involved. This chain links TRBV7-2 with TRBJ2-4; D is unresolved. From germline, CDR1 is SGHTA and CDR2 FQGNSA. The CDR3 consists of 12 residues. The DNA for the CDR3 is TGTGCCAGCGGCTTAATGAAAAACATTCAGTACTTC. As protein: CASGLMKNIQYF.

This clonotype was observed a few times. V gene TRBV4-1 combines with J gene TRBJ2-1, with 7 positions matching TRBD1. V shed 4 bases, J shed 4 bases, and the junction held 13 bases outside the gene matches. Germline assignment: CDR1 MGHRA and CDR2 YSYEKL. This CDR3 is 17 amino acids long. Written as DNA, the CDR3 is TGCGCCAGCAGCCCCCGACCCGGACAGGACCTTTACAATGAGCAGTTCTTC. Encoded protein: CASSPRPGQDLYNEQFF.

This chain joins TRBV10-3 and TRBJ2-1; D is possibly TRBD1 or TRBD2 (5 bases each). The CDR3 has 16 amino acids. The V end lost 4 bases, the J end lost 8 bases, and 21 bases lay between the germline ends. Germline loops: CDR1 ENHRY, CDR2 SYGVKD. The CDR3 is CAISASGTAVEDEQFF. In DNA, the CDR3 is TGTGCCATCAGTGCCTCCGGGACGGCAGTAGAGGATGAGCAGTTCTTC.

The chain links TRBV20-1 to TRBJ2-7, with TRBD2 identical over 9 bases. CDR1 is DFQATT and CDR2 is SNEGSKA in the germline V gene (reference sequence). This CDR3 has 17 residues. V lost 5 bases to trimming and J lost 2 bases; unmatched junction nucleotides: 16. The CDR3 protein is CSAGTAPGLAGTYEQYF. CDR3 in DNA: TGCAGTGCTGGAACCGCCCCGGGACTAGCAGGGACCTACGAGCAGTACTTC.

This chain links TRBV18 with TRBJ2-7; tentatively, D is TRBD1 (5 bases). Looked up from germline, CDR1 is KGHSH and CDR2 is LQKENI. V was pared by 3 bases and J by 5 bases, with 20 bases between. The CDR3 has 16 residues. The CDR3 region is CASSPDKRISTDEQYF. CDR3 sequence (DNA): TGTGCCAGCTCACCGGACAAACGGATTTCAACCGACGAGCAGTACTTC.